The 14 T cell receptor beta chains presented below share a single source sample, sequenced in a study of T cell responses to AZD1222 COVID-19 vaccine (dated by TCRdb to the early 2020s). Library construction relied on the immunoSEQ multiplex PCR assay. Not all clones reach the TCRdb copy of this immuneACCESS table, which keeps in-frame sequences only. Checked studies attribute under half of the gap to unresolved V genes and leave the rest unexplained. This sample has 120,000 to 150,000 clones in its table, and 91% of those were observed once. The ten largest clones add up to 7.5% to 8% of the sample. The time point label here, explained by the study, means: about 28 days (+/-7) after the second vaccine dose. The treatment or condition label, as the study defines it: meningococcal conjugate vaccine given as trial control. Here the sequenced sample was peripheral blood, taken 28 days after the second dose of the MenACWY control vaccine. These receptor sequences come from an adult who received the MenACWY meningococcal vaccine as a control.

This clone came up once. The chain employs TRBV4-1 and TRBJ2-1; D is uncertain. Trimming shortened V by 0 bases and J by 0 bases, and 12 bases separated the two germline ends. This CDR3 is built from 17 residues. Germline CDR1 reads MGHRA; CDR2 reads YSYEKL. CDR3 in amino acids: CASSQDGSLSSYNEQFF. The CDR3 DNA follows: TGCGCCAGCAGCCAAGATGGCTCTCTAAGCTCCTACAATGAGCAGTTCTTC.

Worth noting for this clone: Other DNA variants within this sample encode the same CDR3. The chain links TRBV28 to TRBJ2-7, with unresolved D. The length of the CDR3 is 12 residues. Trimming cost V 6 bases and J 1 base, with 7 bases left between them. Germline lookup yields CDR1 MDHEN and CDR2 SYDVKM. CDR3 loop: CASRPDSYEQYF. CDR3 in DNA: TGTGCCAGCAGGCCGGATTCCTACGAGCAGTACTTC.

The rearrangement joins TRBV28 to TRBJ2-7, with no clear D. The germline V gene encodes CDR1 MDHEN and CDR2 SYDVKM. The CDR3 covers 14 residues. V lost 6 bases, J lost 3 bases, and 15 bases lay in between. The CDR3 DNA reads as TGTGCCAGCAGGAACAGTGCCCGCCGCTACGAGCAGTACTTC. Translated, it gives CASRNSARRYEQYF. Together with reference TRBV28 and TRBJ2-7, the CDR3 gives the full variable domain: DVKVTQSSRYLVKRTGEKVFLECVQDMDHENMFWYRQDPGLGLRLIYFSYDVKMKEKGDIPEGYSVSREKKERFSLILESASTNQTSMYLCASRNSARRYEQYFGPGTRLTVT.

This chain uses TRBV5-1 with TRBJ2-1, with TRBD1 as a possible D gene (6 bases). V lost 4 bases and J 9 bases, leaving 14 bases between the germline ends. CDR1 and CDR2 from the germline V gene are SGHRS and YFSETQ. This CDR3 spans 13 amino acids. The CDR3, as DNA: TGCGCCAGCAGCCCGGGGACAAATAGTGAGCAGTTCTTC. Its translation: CASSPGTNSEQFF.

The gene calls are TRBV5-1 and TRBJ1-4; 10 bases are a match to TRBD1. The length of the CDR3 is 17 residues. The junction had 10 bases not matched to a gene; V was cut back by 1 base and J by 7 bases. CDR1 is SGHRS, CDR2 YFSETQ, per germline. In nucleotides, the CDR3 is TGCGCCAGCAGCTTGTTGGGACAGGGGTCGATTGGTGAAAAACTGTTTTTT. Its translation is CASSLLGQGSIGEKLFF.

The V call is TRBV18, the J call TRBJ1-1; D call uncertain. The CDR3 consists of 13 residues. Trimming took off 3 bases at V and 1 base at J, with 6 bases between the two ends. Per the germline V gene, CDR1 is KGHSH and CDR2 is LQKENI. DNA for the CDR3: TGTGCCAGCTCACCCCCAGGGAACACTGAAGCTTTCTTT. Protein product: CASSPPGNTEAFF.

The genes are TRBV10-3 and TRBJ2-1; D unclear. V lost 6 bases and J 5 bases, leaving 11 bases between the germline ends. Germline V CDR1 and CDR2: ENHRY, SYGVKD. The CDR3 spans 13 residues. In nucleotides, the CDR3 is TGTGCCATCAGGCAGGATTCAGACAATGAGCAGTTCTTC. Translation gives CAIRQDSDNEQFF.

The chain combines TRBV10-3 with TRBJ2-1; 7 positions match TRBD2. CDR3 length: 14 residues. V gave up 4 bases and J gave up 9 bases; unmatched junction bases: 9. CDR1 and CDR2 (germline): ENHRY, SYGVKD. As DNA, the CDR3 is TGTGCCATCAGTGGCGGCGGGGGTGGCGGTGAGCAGTTCTTC. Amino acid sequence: CAISGGGGGGEQFF.

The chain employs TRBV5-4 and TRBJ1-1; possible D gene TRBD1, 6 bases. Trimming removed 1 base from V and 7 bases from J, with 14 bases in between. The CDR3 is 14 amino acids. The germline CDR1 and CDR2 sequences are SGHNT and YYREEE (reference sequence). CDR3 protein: CASSLSGGPGEAFF. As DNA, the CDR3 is TGTGCCAGCAGCTTGAGTGGGGGGCCTGGTGAAGCTTTCTTT.

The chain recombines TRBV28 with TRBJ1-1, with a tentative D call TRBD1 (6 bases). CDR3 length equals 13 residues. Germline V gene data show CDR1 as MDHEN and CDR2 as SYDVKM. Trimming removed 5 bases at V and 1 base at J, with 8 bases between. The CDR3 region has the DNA TGTGCCAGCAGTCCGACAGGGAACACTGAAGCTTTCTTT. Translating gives CASSPTGNTEAFF. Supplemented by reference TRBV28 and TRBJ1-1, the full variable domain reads DVKVTQSSRYLVKRTGEKVFLECVQDMDHENMFWYRQDPGLGLRLIYFSYDVKMKEKGDIPEGYSVSREKKERFSLILESASTNQTSMYLCASSPTGNTEAFFGQGTRLTVV.

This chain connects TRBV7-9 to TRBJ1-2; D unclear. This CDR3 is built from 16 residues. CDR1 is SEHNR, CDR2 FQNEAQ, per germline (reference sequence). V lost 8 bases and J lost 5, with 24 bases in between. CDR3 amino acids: CASGTVGRPGGYGYTF. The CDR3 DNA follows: TGTGCCAGCGGAACGGTGGGTCGCCCCGGTGGGTATGGCTACACCTTC.

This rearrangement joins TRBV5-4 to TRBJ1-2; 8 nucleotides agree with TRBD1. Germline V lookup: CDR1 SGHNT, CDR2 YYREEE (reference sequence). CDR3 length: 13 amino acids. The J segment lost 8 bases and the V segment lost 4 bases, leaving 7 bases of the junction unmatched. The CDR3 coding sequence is TGTGCCAGCAGCCCGGACAGGGAGGGCGGCTACACCTTC. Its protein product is CASSPDREGGYTF. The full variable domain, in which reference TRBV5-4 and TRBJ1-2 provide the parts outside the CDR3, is ETGVTQSPTHLIKTRGQQVTLRCSSQSGHNTVSWYQQALGQGPQFIFQYYREEENGRGNFPPRFSGLQFPNYSSELNVNALELDDSALYLCASSPDREGGYTFGSGTRLTVV.

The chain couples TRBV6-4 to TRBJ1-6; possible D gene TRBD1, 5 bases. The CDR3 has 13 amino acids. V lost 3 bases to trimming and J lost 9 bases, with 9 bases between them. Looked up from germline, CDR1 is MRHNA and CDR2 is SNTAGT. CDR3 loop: CASSELGGSPLHF. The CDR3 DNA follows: TGTGCCAGCAGTGAATTGGGGGGTTCACCCCTCCACTTT.

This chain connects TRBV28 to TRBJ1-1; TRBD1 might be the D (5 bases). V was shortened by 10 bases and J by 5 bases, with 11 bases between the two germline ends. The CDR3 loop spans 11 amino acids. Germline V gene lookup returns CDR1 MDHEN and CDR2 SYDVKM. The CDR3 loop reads CATTEGTEAFF. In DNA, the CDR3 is TGTGCCACCACGGAGGGGACTGAAGCTTTCTTT. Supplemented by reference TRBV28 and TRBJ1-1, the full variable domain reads DVKVTQSSRYLVKRTGEKVFLECVQDMDHENMFWYRQDPGLGLRLIYFSYDVKMKEKGDIPEGYSVSREKKERFSLILESASTNQTSMYLCATTEGTEAFFGQGTRLTVV.